This entry concerns a single TCR beta chain. PBMC libraries mostly used 480 ng of input genomic DNA, with six replicates per sample. Method: immunoSEQ multiplex PCR; TCRdb's copy keeps in-frame clones and lacks some. The table has roughly 7,000 clones, 76% seen once. PBMCs were not maintained or expanded in culture before analysis. Germline V gene sequence: CDR1 WSHSY, CDR2 SAAADI. This CDR3 comprises 17 residues. V lost 1 base, J lost 3 bases, and 18 bases lay in between. The data were obtained in a study of neoadjuvant anti-PD-1 for oral cavity cancer. Across the whole study: Before surgery, most patients got three to four biweekly 3 mg/kg nivolumab doses. Non-progressing patients received a fourth nivolumab dose near day 43, then surgery on days 50-56.

The sequence was collected from a person between 40 and 79 years old with oral cavity squamous cell carcinoma. The chain uses TRBV10-2 and TRBJ1-2; possible D gene TRBD1, 5 bases. Source: PBMCs, taken before nivolumab (anti-PD-1) treatment. Here the CDR3 reads CASSEYSPTSGDYGYTF. CDR3 nucleotide sequence: TGCGCCAGCAGTGAGTATTCCCCGACCTCGGGGGACTATGGCTACACCTTC.